The clone carrying this T cell receptor beta chain was recorded once. J lost 4 bases, V lost 5 bases, and 10 bases had no gene match. The CDR3 is 15 residues long. Germline CDR1 is SGHTA and CDR2 is FQGNSA. Sequencing was performed with immunoSEQ multiplex PCR; in TCRdb, only in-frame clones are kept and a portion is missing. Seen here are some 74,000 clones, approximately 90% observed once, and the top ten hold roughly 1.3%. This record comes from a study of T cell responses to AZD1222 COVID-19 vaccine. Sequencing used peripheral blood, obtained 28 days after the second AZD1222 dose. The TCR sequence derives from an adult who received the AZD1222 COVID-19 vaccine. This sequence joins TRBV7-2 and TRBJ1-2, with 7 bases matching TRBD1. In DNA, the CDR3 is TGTGCCAGCAGCCACACTTTCGCAGGGGGCTATGGCTACACCTTC. This codes for CASSHTFAGGYGYTF.